This T cell receptor (beta chain) was captured in a study of T-cell reconstitution after alpha-beta-depleted transplantation in children. The CDR3 loop spans 16 amino acids. Per the germline V gene, CDR1 is SGHNT and CDR2 is YYREEE (reference sequence). V lost 2 bases, J lost 4 bases, and 15 bases lay in between. Preparation of the TCRbeta library involved a method that used unique molecular identifiers. TCRdb processed the PCR reads anew with MiXCR; each CDR3 protein has one entry. The repertoire holds hundreds of thousands of distinct CDR3 sequences, with roughly 14% as singletons. This TCR came from a human donor who donated a stem cell graft to a child with Fanconi anemia. The source material was PBMCs, sampled from the stem cell graft. The V gene is TRBV5-4, the J gene TRBJ2-2; a weak D match, TRBD1 (6 bases). The CDR3, as DNA: TGTGCCAGCAGCTTCGGACAGAGGCTAAGCACCGGGGAGCTGTTTTTT. It specifies CASSFGQRLSTGELFF.